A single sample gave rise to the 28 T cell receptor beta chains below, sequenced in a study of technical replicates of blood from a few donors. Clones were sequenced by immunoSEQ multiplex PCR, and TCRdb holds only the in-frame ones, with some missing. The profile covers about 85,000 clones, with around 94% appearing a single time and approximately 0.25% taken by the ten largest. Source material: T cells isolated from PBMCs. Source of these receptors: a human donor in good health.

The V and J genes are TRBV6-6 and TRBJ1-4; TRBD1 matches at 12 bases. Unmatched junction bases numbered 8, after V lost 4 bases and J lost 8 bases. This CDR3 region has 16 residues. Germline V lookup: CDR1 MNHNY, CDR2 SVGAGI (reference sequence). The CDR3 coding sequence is TGTGCCAGCAGTTGGGGCGGGGGACAGGGGGCGGAAAAACTGTTTTTT. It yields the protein CASSWGGGQGAEKLFF.

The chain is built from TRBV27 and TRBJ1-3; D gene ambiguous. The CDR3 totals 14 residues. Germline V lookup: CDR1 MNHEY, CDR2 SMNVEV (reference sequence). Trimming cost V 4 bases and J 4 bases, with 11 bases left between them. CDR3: CASSSSAQGNTIYF. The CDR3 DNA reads TGTGCCAGCAGTTCTTCTGCCCAGGGAAACACCATATATTTT.

The CDR3 sequence: CASSEGGVSYNEQFF. The CDR3 DNA reads as TGTGCCAGCAGTGAAGGCGGGGTATCCTACAATGAGCAGTTCTTC. V is TRBV2 and J is TRBJ2-1; D is perhaps TRBD2 (6 bases). V gave up 1 base and J gave up 1 base, with 8 bases separating them. The CDR3 consists of 15 residues. CDR1 SNHLY and CDR2 FYNNEI come from the germline V gene.

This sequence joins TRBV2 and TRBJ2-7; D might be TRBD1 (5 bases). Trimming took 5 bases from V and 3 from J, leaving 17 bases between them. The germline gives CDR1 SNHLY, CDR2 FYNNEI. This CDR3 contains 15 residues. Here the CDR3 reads CASSNPRQGIYEQYF. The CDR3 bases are TGTGCCAGCAGTAATCCTCGGCAGGGTATCTACGAGCAGTACTTC.

CDR3 DNA sequence: TGTGCCAGCAGCCCTCGGGAACAGGGCACCGGAAACACCATATATTTT. Translated: CASSPREQGTGNTIYF. J is TRBJ1-3 and V is TRBV11-3, with a possible D match to TRBD1 (6 bases). Germline lookup yields CDR1 SGHNT and CDR2 YENEEA. This CDR3 region has 16 residues. Trimming cost V 5 bases and J 4 bases, with 18 bases left between them.

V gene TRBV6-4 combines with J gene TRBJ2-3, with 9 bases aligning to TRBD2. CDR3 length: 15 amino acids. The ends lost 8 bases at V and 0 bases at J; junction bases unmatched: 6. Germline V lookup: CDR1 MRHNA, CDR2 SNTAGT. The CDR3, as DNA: TGTGCCAGCGCGGCTAGCGGGGCGAGCACAGATACGCAGTATTTT. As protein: CASAASGASTDTQYF.

CDR3 sequence: CASSPNGGSYNEQFF. The CDR3 nucleotides read TGTGCCAGCTCTCCGAACGGTGGCTCCTACAATGAGCAGTTCTTC. The gene calls are TRBV18 and TRBJ2-1, with D hard to call. The CDR3 spans 15 residues. V was pared by 6 bases and J by 0 bases, with 12 bases between. CDR1 and CDR2 (germline): KGHSH, LQKENI. Complete variable domain (other parts from reference TRBV18 and TRBJ2-1): NAGVMQNPRHLVRRRGQEARLRCSPMKGHSHVYWYRQLPEEGLKFMVYLQKENIIDESGMPKERFSAEFPKEGPSILRIQQVVRGDSAAYFCASSPNGGSYNEQFFGPGTRLTVL.

CDR3 protein: CASHPRAIATNEKLFF. The CDR3 DNA reads TGTGCCAGCCACCCCAGAGCGATTGCAACTAATGAAAAACTGTTTTTT. The genes are TRBV9 and TRBJ1-4; no definite D call. Per germline, CDR1 SGDLS and CDR2 YYNGEE. V lost 7 bases and J lost 0, with 16 bases in between. This CDR3 region has 16 residues.

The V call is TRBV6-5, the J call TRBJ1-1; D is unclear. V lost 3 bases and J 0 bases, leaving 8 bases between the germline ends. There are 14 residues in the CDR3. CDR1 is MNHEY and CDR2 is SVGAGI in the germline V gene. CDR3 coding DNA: TGTGCCAGCAGTTATACTGCCATGAACACTGAAGCTTTCTTT. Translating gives CASSYTAMNTEAFF.

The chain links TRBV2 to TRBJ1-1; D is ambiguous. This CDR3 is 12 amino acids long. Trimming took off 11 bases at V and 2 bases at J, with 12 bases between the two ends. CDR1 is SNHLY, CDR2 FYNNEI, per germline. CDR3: CAQTRPNTEAFF. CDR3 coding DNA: TGTGCCCAGACGCGGCCTAACACTGAAGCTTTCTTT.

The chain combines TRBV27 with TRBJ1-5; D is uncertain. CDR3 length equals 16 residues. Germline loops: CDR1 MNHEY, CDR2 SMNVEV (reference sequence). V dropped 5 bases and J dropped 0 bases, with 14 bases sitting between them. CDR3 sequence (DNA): TGTGCCAGCAGTAACTTAGTGGCGGGTAGCAATCAGCCCCAGCATTTT. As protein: CASSNLVAGSNQPQHF.

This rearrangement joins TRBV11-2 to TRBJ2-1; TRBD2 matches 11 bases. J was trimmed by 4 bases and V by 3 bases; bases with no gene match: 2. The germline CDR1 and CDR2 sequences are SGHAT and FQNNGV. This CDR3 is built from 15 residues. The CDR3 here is CASSFSGGAYNEQFF. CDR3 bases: TGTGCCAGCAGCTTTAGCGGGGGGGCGTACAATGAGCAGTTCTTC. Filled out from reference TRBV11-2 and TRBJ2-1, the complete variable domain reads EAGVAQSPRYKIIEKRQSVAFWCNPISGHATLYWYQQILGQGPKLLIQFQNNGVVDDSQLPKDRFSAERLKGVDSTLKIQPAKLEDSAVYLCASSFSGGAYNEQFFGPGTRLTVL.

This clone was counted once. CDR3 nucleotides: TGCGCCAGCAGCCCACAGGGGGTCCCAAACTTTTTTAACTATGGCTACACCTTC. This sequence encodes CASSPQGVPNFFNYGYTF. The J gene is TRBJ1-2, the V gene TRBV4-1; 8 nucleotides align to TRBD1. The CDR3 spans 18 residues. With V trimmed by 4 bases and J by 1 base, 14 bases remained unmatched. Per germline, CDR1 MGHRA and CDR2 YSYEKL.

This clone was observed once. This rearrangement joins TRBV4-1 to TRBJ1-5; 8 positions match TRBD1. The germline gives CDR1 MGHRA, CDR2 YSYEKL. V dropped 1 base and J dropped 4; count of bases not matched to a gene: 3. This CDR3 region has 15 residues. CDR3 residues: CASSQGGQANQPQHF. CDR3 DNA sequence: TGCGCCAGCAGCCAAGGGGGACAGGCGAATCAGCCCCAGCATTTT.

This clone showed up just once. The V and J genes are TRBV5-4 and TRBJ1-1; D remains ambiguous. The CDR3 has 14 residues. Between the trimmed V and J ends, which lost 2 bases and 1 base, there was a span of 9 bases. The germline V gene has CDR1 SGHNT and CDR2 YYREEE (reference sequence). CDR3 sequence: CASSFWHRNTEAFF. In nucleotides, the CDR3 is TGTGCCAGCAGCTTCTGGCACCGGAACACTGAAGCTTTCTTT. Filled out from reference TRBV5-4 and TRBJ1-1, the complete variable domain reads ETGVTQSPTHLIKTRGQQVTLRCSSQSGHNTVSWYQQALGQGPQFIFQYYREEENGRGNFPPRFSGLQFPNYSSELNVNALELDDSALYLCASSFWHRNTEAFFGQGTRLTVV.

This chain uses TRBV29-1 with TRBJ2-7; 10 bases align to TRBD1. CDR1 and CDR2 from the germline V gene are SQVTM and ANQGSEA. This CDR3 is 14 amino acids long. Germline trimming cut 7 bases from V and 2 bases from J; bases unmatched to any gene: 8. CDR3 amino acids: CSASGGQGTYEQYF. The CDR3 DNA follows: TGCAGCGCTTCTGGGGGACAGGGGACCTACGAGCAGTACTTC.

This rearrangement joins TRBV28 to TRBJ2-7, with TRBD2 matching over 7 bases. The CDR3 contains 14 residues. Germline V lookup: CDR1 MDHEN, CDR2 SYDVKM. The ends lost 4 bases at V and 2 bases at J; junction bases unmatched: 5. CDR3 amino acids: CASSSGGVTYEQYF. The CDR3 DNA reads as TGTGCCAGCAGTTCTGGGGGGGTCACCTACGAGCAGTACTTC. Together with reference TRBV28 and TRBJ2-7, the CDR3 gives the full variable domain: DVKVTQSSRYLVKRTGEKVFLECVQDMDHENMFWYRQDPGLGLRLIYFSYDVKMKEKGDIPEGYSVSREKKERFSLILESASTNQTSMYLCASSSGGVTYEQYFGPGTRLTVT.

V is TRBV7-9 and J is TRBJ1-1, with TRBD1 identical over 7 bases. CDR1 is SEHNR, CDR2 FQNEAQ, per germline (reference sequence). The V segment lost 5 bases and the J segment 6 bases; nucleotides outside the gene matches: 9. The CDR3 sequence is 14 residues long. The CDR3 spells CASSDTTGTAEAFF. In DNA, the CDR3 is TGTGCCAGCAGCGACACCACCGGGACAGCTGAAGCTTTCTTT.

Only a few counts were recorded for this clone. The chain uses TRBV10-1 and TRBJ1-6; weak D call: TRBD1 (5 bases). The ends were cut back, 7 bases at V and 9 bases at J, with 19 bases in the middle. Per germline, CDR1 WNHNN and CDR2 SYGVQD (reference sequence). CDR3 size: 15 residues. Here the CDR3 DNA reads TGCGCCAGCACCGGGGGAGGGACGGGAGGTTCACCCCTCCACTTT. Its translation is CASTGGGTGGSPLHF.

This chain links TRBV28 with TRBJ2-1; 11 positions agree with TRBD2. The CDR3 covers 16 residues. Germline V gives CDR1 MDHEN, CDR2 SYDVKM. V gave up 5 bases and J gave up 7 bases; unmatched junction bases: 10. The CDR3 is CASSGTIAGGLNEQFF. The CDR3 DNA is TGTGCCAGCAGTGGAACCATAGCGGGAGGGCTTAATGAGCAGTTCTTC.

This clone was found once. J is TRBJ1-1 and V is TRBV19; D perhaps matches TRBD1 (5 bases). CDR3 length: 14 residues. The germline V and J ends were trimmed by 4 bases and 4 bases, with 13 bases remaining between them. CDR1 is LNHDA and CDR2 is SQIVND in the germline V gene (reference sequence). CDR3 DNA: TGTGCCAGTAGTAAGATCGCGGGGGGCACTGAAGCTTTCTTT. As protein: CASSKIAGGTEAFF.

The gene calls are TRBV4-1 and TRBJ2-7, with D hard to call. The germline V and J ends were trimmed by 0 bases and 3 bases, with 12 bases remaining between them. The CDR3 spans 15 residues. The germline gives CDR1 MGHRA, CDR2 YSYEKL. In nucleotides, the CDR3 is TGCGCCAGCAGCCAAGATATAGCACTACGCTACGAGCAGTACTTC. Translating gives CASSQDIALRYEQYF.

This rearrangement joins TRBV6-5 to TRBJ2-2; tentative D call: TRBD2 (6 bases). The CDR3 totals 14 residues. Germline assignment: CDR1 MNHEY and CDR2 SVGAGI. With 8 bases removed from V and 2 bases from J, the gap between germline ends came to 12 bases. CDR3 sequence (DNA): TGTGCCAGCTGTGGCGGGGTAAACACCGGGGAGCTGTTTTTT. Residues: CASCGGVNTGELFF.

The CDR3 loop is CASSQGRQGYGYTF. CDR3 nucleotide sequence: TGTGCCAGCAGCCAAGGACGACAGGGGTATGGCTACACCTTC. This chain uses TRBV14 with TRBJ1-2; TRBD1 matches 8 bases. This CDR3 comprises 14 residues. The J segment lost 5 bases and the V segment lost 1 base, leaving 3 bases of the junction unmatched. Per the germline V gene, CDR1 is SGHDN and CDR2 is FVKESK.

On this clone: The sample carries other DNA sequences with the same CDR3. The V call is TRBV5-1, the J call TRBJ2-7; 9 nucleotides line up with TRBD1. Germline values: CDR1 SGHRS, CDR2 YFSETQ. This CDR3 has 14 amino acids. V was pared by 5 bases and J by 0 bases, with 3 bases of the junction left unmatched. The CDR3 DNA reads TGCGCCAGCAGTTCGACAGGGGGCTCCTACGAGCAGTACTTC. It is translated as CASSSTGGSYEQYF.

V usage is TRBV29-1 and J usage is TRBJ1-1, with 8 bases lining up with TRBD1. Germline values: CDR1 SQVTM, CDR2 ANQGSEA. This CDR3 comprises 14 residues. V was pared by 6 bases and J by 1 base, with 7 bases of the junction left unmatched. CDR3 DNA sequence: TGCAGCGTCGACGCCGGGACAGGGAACACTGAAGCTTTCTTT. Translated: CSVDAGTGNTEAFF.

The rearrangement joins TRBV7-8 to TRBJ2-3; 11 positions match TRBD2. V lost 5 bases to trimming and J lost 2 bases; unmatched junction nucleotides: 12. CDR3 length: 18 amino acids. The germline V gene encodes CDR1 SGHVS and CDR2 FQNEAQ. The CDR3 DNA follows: TGTGCCAGCAGCCTACCCCTGCTAGCGGGGGGTGACACAGATACGCAGTATTTT. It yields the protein CASSLPLLAGGDTDTQYF.

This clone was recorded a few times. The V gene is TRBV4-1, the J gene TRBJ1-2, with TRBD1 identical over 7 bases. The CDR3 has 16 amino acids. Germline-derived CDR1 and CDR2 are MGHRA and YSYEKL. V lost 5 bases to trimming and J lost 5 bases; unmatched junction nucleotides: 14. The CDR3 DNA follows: TGCGCCAGCAGCTATCCGGGACAGAGAAAGCAATATGGCTACACCTTC. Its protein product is CASSYPGQRKQYGYTF.